Included here is one T cell receptor beta chain sequence, with context. Being one base from a much bigger clone, this may be a read error. This sample is drawn from a study of T cells in Graves' hyperthyroidism and ophthalmopathy. RNA transcripts gave rise to amplified TCR beta CDR3 regions. The HTBI primer set was used in a first-round RT-PCR of the TCR CDR3. TCRdb redid the calling of the multiplex PCR reads with MiXCR, one entry per CDR3 protein. In the table there are fewer than 650,000 distinct CDR3 sequences, approximately 15% of which are singletons. Germline V gene lookup returns CDR1 SGHRS and CDR2 YFSETQ. The CDR3 runs 13 residues. V lost 0 bases and J 3 bases, leaving 7 bases between the germline ends.

This chain uses TRBV5-1 with TRBJ2-7; D is uncertain. The specimen was blood. The receptor's source is a woman under 40 with Graves' hyperthyroidism that later progressed to Graves' ophthalmopathy. CDR3 protein: CASSLADIYEQYF. CDR3 DNA: TGCGCCAGCAGCTTGGCCGACATCTACGAGCAGTACTTC.